The 20 T cell receptor beta chains below were found in one sample sequenced in a study of blood T cell repertoires in COVID-19. TCRdb's copy holds only in-frame clones and misses some; the assay was immunoSEQ multiplex PCR. The sample lists about 140,000 clones; about 79% were seen once. The sample comprised PBMCs or T cells enriched from blood (not recorded which). The source is a woman in her fifties or sixties who had recovered from COVID-19.

The table lists this clone with a count of one. The chain links TRBV10-3 to TRBJ2-7; perhaps TRBD1 as D (8 bases). The CDR3 totals 12 residues. CDR1 is ENHRY and CDR2 is SYGVKD in the germline V gene. V was trimmed by 7 bases and J by 7 bases, leaving 14 bases between them. The CDR3 is CAITNRGGEQYF. The CDR3 nucleotides are TGTGCCATCACCAACAGGGGGGGGGAGCAGTACTTC.

This chain joins TRBV11-2 and TRBJ2-7; D call uncertain. This CDR3 has 10 residues. V lost 8 bases and J lost 6, with 8 bases in between. Germline V gene lookup returns CDR1 SGHAT and CDR2 FQNNGV. The CDR3 here is CASSSVEQYF. The DNA of the CDR3 is TGTGCCAGCTCCAGTGTCGAGCAGTACTTC.

The CDR3 DNA reads as TGTGCCAGTAGTGTGGGCCCAAGGGGTACTGAAGCTTTCTTT. Protein sequence: CASSVGPRGTEAFF. The chain uses TRBV19 and TRBJ1-1; possible D gene TRBD1, 5 bases. With 5 bases removed from V and 5 bases from J, the gap between germline ends came to 15 bases. Germline values: CDR1 LNHDA, CDR2 SQIVND (reference sequence). The CDR3 is 14 residues long. Using reference TRBV19 and TRBJ1-1 for the parts outside the CDR3, the full variable domain is DGGITQSPKYLFRKEGQNVTLSCEQNLNHDAMYWYRQDPGQGLRLIYYSQIVNDFQKGDIAEGYSVSREKKESFPLTVTSAQKNPTAFYLCASSVGPRGTEAFFGQGTRLTVV.

The V gene is TRBV16, the J gene TRBJ1-2; D possibly corresponds to TRBD1 (5 bases). Trimming removed 5 bases from V and 8 bases from J, with 12 bases in between. CDR1 is KGHSY and CDR2 is FQNENV in the germline V gene. This CDR3 has 12 amino acids. CDR3 coding DNA: TGTGCCAGCAGCTCCGGGGGGACGGGCTACACCTTC. It codes for CASSSGGTGYTF. Complete variable domain (other parts from reference TRBV16 and TRBJ1-2): GEEVAQTPKHLVRGEGQKAKLYCAPIKGHSYVFWYQQVLKNEFKFLISFQNENVFDETGMPKERFSAKCLPNSPCSLEIQATKLEDSAVYFCASSSGGTGYTFGSGTRLTVV.

The J gene is TRBJ1-1, the V gene TRBV6-2 or TRBV6-3; D gene uncertain. Trimming removed 5 bases at V and 0 bases at J, with 10 bases between. The germline gives CDR1 MNHEY, CDR2 SVGEGT. This CDR3 region has 14 residues. CDR3 sequence (DNA): TGTGCCAGCAGTCAAACAGTAATGAACACTGAAGCTTTCTTT. Amino acids: CASSQTVMNTEAFF.

The rearrangement joins TRBV5-1 to TRBJ1-3; 7 bases fit TRBD1. Germline V gene sequence: CDR1 SGHRS, CDR2 YFSETQ. The CDR3 spans 14 residues. Losses at the gene ends were 3 bases for V and 3 bases for J; bases not matched to a gene: 3. CDR3 amino acids: CASSWTGYGNTIYF. CDR3 nucleotide sequence: TGCGCCAGCAGCTGGACAGGATATGGAAACACCATATATTTT.

V and J are TRBV28 and TRBJ2-2; 8 bases map to TRBD1. Losses at the gene ends were 3 bases for V and 5 bases for J; bases not matched to a gene: 5. CDR3 length equals 15 residues. CDR1 is MDHEN and CDR2 is SYDVKM in the germline V gene. CDR3 residues: CASSFLTGGTGELFF. For the CDR3, the DNA is TGTGCCAGCAGTTTCCTCACAGGGGGTACCGGGGAGCTGTTTTTT.

The J gene is TRBJ2-2, the V gene TRBV28; weak D call: TRBD2 (6 bases). Trimming pared 8 bases from V and 4 bases from J, leaving 17 bases between. CDR1 is MDHEN and CDR2 is SYDVKM in the germline V gene. The CDR3 has 15 amino acids. The CDR3 spells CASRTRERGTGELFF. The CDR3 DNA reads TGTGCCAGCCGGACCCGGGAGCGTGGCACCGGGGAGCTGTTTTTT.

The table lists this clone with a few counts. V usage is TRBV28 and J usage is TRBJ1-3; TRBD1 is a possible D gene (6 bases). The germline CDR1 and CDR2 sequences are MDHEN and SYDVKM. The CDR3 runs 14 residues. The V end lost 5 bases, the J end lost 2 bases, and 10 bases lay between the germline ends. CDR3 DNA: TGTGCCAGCAGTGGGCGGACAGCTGGAAACACCATATATTTT. It yields the protein CASSGRTAGNTIYF.

The rearrangement uses TRBV5-1 and TRBJ2-7, with 11 bases that match TRBD1. V trimming: 4 bases; J trimming: 2 bases; junction bases outside the gene matches: 11. Germline values: CDR1 SGHRS, CDR2 YFSETQ. The CDR3 is 17 residues long. CDR3 sequence reads: CASSPNPGTGGTYEQYF. The CDR3, as DNA: TGCGCCAGCAGCCCAAACCCGGGGACAGGGGGAACCTACGAGCAGTACTTC.

CDR3 bases: TGTGCCAGCAGCACCATACTAGCGATCGGCACCGGGGAGCTGTTTTTT. Amino acid sequence: CASSTILAIGTGELFF. This chain connects TRBV5-5 to TRBJ2-2; 7 nucleotides agree with TRBD2. The germline gives CDR1 SGHKS, CDR2 YYEKEE (reference sequence). The V and J ends lost 4 bases and 4 bases, in that order; junction bases with no gene match: 10. The CDR3 length is 16 residues.

The genes are TRBV19 and TRBJ1-5; TRBD1 agrees at 7 bases. The J segment lost 15 bases and the V segment lost 3 bases, leaving 17 bases of the junction unmatched. The CDR3 runs 15 residues. Germline CDR1 and CDR2: LNHDA and SQIVND (reference sequence). In nucleotides, the CDR3 is TGTGCCAGTAGTATGAGGACAGGCAGCCTTTTACCGACGCATTTT. This gives the protein CASSMRTGSLLPTHF.

Remarks on this clone: Additional DNA sequences in this sample encode the identical CDR3. This chain links TRBV19 with TRBJ1-5, with 12 bases identical to TRBD1. The ends lost 9 bases at V and 6 bases at J; junction bases unmatched: 6. The CDR3 is 14 residues long. CDR1 and CDR2 from the germline V gene are LNHDA and SQIVND (reference sequence). The CDR3 protein is CASRDRGRGQPQHF. The DNA of the CDR3 is TGTGCCAGCAGGGACAGGGGGCGCGGTCAGCCCCAGCATTTT.

The chain links TRBV2 to TRBJ2-3; 8 nucleotides line up with TRBD2. Germline-derived CDR1 and CDR2 are SNHLY and FYNNEI. CDR3 size: 16 residues. After removal of 3 bases from V and 2 bases from J, the junction contained 7 bases not matched to a gene. This CDR3 is CASSDPLRGATDTQYF. The CDR3 coding sequence is TGTGCCAGCAGTGATCCCCTGCGGGGGGCCACAGATACGCAGTATTTT.

CDR3: CASSFRHIDRVSNQPQHF. DNA for the CDR3: TGTGCCAGTAGTTTCCGTCACATAGACAGGGTTTCGAATCAGCCCCAGCATTTT. The rearrangement links TRBV19 to TRBJ1-5; 7 bases are a match to TRBD1. V lost 5 bases, J lost 4 bases, and 17 bases stayed unmatched. Germline-derived CDR1 and CDR2 are LNHDA and SQIVND (reference sequence). The CDR3 has 18 amino acids.

The chain uses TRBV24-1 and TRBJ2-5, with 7 positions matching TRBD2. The CDR3 runs 15 residues. CDR1 KGHDR and CDR2 SFDVKD come from the germline V gene. V was pared by 10 bases and J by 4 bases, with 14 bases of the junction left unmatched. CDR3 in DNA: TGTGCCACGGGGGAAAAAGCGGGGCTTGTAGAGACCCAGTACTTC. It codes for CATGEKAGLVETQYF.

The V and J genes are TRBV7-8 and TRBJ1-1; 7 bases agree with TRBD1. The CDR3 spans 13 residues. Germline assignment: CDR1 SGHVS and CDR2 FQNEAQ. Trimming removed 4 bases from V and 7 bases from J; junction bases left unmatched: 6. DNA of the CDR3: TGTGCCAGCAGCTATGGACAGGATTTTGAAGCTTTCTTT. It specifies CASSYGQDFEAFF. The variable domain in full, completed from reference TRBV7-8 and TRBJ1-1, reads GAGVSQSPRYKVAKRGQDVALRCDPISGHVSLFWYQQALGQGPEFLTYFQNEAQLDKSGLPSDRFFAERPEGSVSTLKIQRTQQEDSAVYLCASSYGQDFEAFFGQGTRLTVV.

J is TRBJ2-1 and V is TRBV30; 8 positions match TRBD2. The CDR3 covers 14 residues. The trim removed 0 bases at V and 6 bases at J, leaving 4 bases unmatched. Looked up from germline, CDR1 is GTSNPN and CDR2 is SVGIG (reference sequence). CDR3 protein: CAWSVLAEPNEQFF. CDR3 nucleotides: TGTGCCTGGAGTGTACTAGCGGAACCCAATGAGCAGTTCTTC.

V gene TRBV12-1 combines with J gene TRBJ1-1. TRBV12-1 is labeled a pseudogene. The CDR3 spans 16 residues. CDR3 in amino acids: CASSLGEDTQGTEAFF. In DNA form, the CDR3 reads TGTGCCAGCAGCTTAGGGGAGGACACTCAGGGCACTGAAGCTTTCTTT.

This chain joins TRBV4-1 and TRBJ1-1; TRBD1 agrees at 7 bases. Unmatched junction bases numbered 6, after V lost 8 bases and J lost 3 bases. Germline lookup yields CDR1 MGHRA and CDR2 YSYEKL. The CDR3 has 13 amino acids. The CDR3 spells CASRQGDYTEAFF. As DNA, the CDR3 is TGCGCCAGCCGTCAGGGGGATTACACTGAAGCTTTCTTT.